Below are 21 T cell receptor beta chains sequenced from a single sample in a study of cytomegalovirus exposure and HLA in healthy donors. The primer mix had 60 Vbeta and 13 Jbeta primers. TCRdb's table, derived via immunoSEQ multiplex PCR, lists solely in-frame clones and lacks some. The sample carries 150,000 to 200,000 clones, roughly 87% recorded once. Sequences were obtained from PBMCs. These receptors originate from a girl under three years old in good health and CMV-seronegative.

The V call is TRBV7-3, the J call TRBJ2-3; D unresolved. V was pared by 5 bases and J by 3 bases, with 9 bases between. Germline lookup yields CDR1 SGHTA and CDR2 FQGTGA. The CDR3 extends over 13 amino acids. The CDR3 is CASSRPGTDTQYF. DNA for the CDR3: TGTGCCAGCAGCCGCCCGGGTACAGATACGCAGTATTTT.

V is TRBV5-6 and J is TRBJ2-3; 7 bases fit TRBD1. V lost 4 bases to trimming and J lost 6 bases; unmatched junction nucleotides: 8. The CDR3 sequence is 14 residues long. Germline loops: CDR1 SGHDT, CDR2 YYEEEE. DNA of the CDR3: TGTGCCAGCAGCGACAGGGTATCTGGTGATACGCAGTATTTT. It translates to CASSDRVSGDTQYF. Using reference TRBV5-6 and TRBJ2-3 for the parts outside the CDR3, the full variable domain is DAGVTQSPTHLIKTRGQQVTLRCSPKSGHDTVSWYQQALGQGPQFIFQYYEEEERQRGNFPDRFSGHQFPNYSSELNVNALLLGDSALYLCASSDRVSGDTQYFGPGTRLTVL.

The CDR3, as DNA: TGTGCCAGCAGCCGCGGCCAGGGGGGTCAGCCCCAGCATTTT. Encoded protein: CASSRGQGGQPQHF. This chain connects TRBV7-9 to TRBJ1-5; 7 bases align to TRBD1. The CDR3 has 14 amino acids. Germline values: CDR1 SEHNR, CDR2 FQNEAQ (reference sequence). V shed 5 bases and J 6 bases; nucleotides not matched to a gene: 7.

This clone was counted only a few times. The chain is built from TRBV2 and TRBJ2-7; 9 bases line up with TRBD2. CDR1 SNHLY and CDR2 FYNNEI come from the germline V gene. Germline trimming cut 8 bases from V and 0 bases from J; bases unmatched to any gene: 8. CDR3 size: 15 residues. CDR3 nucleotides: TGTGCCAGCCGATGGACTAGCGTAAACTCCTACGAGCAGTACTTC. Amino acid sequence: CASRWTSVNSYEQYF. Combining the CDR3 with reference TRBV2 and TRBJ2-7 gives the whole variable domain EPEVTQTPSHQVTQMGQEVILRCVPISNHLYFYWYRQILGQKVEFLVSFYNNEISEKSEIFDDQFSVERPDGSNFTLKIRSTKLEDSAMYFCASRWTSVNSYEQYFGPGTRLTVT.

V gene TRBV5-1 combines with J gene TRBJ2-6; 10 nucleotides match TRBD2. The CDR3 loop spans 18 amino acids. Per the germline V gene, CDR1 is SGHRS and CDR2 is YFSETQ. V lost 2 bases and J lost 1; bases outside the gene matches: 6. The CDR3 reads CASSFLAGEGSGANVLTF. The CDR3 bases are TGCGCCAGCAGCTTCCTAGCGGGGGAAGGTTCTGGGGCCAACGTCCTGACTTTC.

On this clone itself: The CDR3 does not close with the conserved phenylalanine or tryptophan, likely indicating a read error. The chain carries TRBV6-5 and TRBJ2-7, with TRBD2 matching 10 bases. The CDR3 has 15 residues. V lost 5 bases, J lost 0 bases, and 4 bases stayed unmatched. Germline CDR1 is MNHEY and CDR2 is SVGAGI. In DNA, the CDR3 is TGTGCCAGCAGTGCGGGACTAGCGAGCTCCTACGAGCAGTACCTC. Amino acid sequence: CASSAGLASSYEQYL.

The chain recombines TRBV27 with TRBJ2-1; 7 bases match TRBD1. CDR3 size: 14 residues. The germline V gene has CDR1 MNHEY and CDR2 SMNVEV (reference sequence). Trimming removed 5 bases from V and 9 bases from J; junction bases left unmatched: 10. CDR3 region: CASSISAGGSEQFF. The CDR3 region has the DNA TGTGCCAGCAGTATTTCCGCAGGGGGTTCTGAGCAGTTCTTC.

CDR3 sequence: CASSVTGVSSYNEQFF. The CDR3 bases are TGTGCCAGCAGCGTTACGGGAGTCAGCTCCTACAATGAGCAGTTCTTC. V usage is TRBV9 and J usage is TRBJ2-1; tentatively, D is TRBD2 (6 bases). The germline CDR1 and CDR2 sequences are SGDLS and YYNGEE. The CDR3 runs 16 residues. V was shortened by 2 bases and J by 0 bases, with 12 bases between the two germline ends.

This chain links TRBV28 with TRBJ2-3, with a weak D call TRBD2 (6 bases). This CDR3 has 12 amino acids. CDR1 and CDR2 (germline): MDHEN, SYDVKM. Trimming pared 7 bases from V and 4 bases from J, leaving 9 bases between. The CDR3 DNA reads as TGTGCCAGCAACCCGGGGGCAGATACGCAGTATTTT. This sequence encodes CASNPGADTQYF. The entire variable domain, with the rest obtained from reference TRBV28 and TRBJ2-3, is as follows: DVKVTQSSRYLVKRTGEKVFLECVQDMDHENMFWYRQDPGLGLRLIYFSYDVKMKEKGDIPEGYSVSREKKERFSLILESASTNQTSMYLCASNPGADTQYFGPGTRLTVL.

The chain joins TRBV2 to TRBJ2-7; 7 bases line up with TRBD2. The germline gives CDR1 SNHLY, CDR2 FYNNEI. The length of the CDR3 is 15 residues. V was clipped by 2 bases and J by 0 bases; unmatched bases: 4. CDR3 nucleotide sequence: TGTGCCAGCAGTGAACTAGCGGATAGCTCCTACGAGCAGTACTTC. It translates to CASSELADSSYEQYF.

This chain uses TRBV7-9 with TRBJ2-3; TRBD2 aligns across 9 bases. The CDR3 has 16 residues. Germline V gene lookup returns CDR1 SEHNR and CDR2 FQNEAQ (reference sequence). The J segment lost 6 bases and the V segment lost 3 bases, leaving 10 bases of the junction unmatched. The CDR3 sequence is CASSFGSLAGSDTQYF. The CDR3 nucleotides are TGTGCCAGCAGCTTCGGTTCCCTAGCGGGGTCGGATACGCAGTATTTT.

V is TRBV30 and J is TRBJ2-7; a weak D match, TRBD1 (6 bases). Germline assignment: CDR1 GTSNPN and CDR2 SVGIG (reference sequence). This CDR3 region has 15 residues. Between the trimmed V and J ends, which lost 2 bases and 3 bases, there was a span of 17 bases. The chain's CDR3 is CAWSQGEGGRYEQYF. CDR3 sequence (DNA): TGTGCCTGGAGTCAAGGCGAAGGGGGACGCTACGAGCAGTACTTC.

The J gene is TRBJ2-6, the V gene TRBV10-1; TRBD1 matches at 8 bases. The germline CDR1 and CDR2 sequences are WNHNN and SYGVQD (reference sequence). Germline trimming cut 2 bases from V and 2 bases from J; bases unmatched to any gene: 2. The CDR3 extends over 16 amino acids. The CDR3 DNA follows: TGCGCCAGCAGTGAGCAGACAGGGGCTGGGGCCAACGTCCTGACTTTC. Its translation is CASSEQTGAGANVLTF.

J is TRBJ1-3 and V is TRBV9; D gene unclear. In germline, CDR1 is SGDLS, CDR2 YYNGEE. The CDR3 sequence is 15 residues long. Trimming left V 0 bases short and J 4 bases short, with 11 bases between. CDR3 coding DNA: TGTGCCAGCAGCGTAGTGGCCCGCGGGGGAAACACCATATATTTT. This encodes CASSVVARGGNTIYF.

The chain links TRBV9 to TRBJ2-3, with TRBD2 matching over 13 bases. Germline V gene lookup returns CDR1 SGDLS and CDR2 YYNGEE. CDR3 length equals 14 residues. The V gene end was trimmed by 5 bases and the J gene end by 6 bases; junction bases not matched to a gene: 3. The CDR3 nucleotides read TGTGCCAGCAGATCGACTAGCGGGGGGGATACGCAGTATTTT. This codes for CASRSTSGGDTQYF. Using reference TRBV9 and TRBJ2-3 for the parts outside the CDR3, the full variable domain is DSGVTQTPKHLITATGQRVTLRCSPRSGDLSVYWYQQSLDQGLQFLIQYYNGEERAKGNILERFSAQQFPDLHSELNLSSLELGDSALYFCASRSTSGGDTQYFGPGTRLTVL.

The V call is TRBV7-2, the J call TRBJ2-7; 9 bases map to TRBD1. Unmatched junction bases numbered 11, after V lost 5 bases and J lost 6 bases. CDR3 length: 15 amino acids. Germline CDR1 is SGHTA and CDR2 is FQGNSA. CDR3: CASSIGTGLHSEQYF. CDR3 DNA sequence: TGTGCCAGCAGCATTGGGACAGGGTTACACTCCGAGCAGTACTTC.

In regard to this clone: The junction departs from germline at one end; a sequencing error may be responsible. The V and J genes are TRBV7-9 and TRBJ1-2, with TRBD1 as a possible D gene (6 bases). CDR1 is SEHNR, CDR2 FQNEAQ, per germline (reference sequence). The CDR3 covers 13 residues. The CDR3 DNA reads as TGTTCCAGCAGTCATCAGGGGTCCAATGGCTACACCTTC. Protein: CSSSHQGSNGYTF. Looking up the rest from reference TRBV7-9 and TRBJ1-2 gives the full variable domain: DTGVSQNPRHKITKRGQNVTFRCDPISEHNRLYWYRQTLGQGPEFLTYFQNEAQLEKSRLLSDRFSAERPKGSFSTLEIQRTEQGDSAMYLCSSSHQGSNGYTFGSGTRLTVV.

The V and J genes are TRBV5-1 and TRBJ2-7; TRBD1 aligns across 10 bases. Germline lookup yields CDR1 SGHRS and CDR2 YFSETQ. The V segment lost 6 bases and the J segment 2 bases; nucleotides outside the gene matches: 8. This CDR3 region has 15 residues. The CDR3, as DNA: TGCGCCAGCACCCGCGGGACAGGGGAACCCTACGAGCAGTACTTC. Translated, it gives CASTRGTGEPYEQYF.

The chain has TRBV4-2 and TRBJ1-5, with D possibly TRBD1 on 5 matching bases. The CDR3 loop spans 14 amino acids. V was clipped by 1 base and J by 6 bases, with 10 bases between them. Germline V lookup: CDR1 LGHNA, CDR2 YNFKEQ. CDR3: CASSQGQGGQPQHF. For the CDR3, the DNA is TGTGCCAGCAGCCAAGGGCAGGGCGGTCAGCCCCAGCATTTT.

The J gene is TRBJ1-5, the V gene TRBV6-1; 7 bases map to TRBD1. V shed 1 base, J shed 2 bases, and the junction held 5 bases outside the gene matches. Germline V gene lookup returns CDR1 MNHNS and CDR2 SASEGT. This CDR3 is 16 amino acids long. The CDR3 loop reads CASSEGAGGGNQPQHF. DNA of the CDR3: TGTGCCAGCAGTGAAGGGGCAGGGGGAGGCAATCAGCCCCAGCATTTT.

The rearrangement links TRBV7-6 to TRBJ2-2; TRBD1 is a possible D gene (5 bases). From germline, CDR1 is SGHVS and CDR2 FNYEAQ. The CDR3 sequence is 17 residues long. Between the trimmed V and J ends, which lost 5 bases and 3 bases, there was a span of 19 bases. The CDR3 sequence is CASSRGTQAPDTGELFF. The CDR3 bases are TGTGCCAGCAGCAGGGGTACTCAGGCACCGGACACCGGGGAGCTGTTTTTT.